Following are 14 T cell receptor beta chains from one sample sequenced in a study of cytomegalovirus exposure and HLA in healthy donors. Primers included in the PCR were 60 Vbeta and 13 Jbeta primers. Using immunoSEQ multiplex PCR, the repertoire was profiled, and TCRdb retains in-frame clones only, with some absent. The sample includes about 130,000 clones, around 70% of them seen just once. The material sequenced was PBMCs. Receptors were obtained from a middle-aged man in good health and CMV-seropositive.

The J gene is TRBJ1-1, the V gene TRBV11-3, with D possibly TRBD1 on 6 matching bases. CDR3 length: 14 amino acids. Germline CDR1 and CDR2: SGHNT and YENEEA. The ends were cut back, 4 bases at V and 4 bases at J, with 13 bases in the middle. The CDR3 nucleotides read TGTGCCAGCAGCTGGGGGGGGGCGTCCACTGAAGCTTTCTTT. Translation: CASSWGGASTEAFF.

This clone came up once. The V and J genes are TRBV18 and TRBJ1-2; 9 nucleotides agree with TRBD1. The CDR3 is 15 residues long. Looked up from germline, CDR1 is KGHSH and CDR2 is LQKENI. V trimming: 4 bases; J trimming: 4 bases; junction bases outside the gene matches: 7. Written as DNA, the CDR3 is TGTGCCAGCTCACAAGACAGGGGGGGTTTCTATGGCTACACCTTC. This encodes CASSQDRGGFYGYTF.

The chain links TRBV27 to TRBJ2-3; D gene ambiguous. Germline CDR1 and CDR2: MNHEY and SMNVEV (reference sequence). V was shortened by 6 bases and J by 3 bases, with 10 bases between the two germline ends. The CDR3 sequence is 13 residues long. CDR3 sequence (DNA): TGTGCCAGCAGGCCCGAACAGACAGATACGCAGTATTTT. Encoded protein: CASRPEQTDTQYF.

The rearrangement joins TRBV7-2 to TRBJ2-5, with TRBD2 identical over 7 bases. V gave up 5 bases and J gave up 1 base; unmatched junction bases: 10. This CDR3 is built from 16 residues. CDR1 and CDR2 (germline): SGHTA, FQGNSA. The CDR3 loop reads CASSPGGGLVQETQYF. The CDR3 DNA reads as TGTGCCAGCAGCCCGGGGGGAGGACTCGTCCAAGAGACCCAGTACTTC. The variable domain in full, with the rest retrieved from reference TRBV7-2 and TRBJ2-5, is GAGVSQSPSNKVTEKGKDVELRCDPISGHTALYWYRQSLGQGLEFLIYFQGNSAPDKSGLPSDRFSAERTGGSVSTLTIQRTQQEDSAVYLCASSPGGGLVQETQYFGPGTRLLVL.

The chain links TRBV4-3 to TRBJ1-2, with D uncertain. The CDR3 sequence is 15 residues long. Germline CDR1 is LGHNA and CDR2 is YSLEER. The V end lost 0 bases, the J end lost 3 bases, and 11 bases lay between the germline ends. The CDR3 coding sequence is TGCGCCAGCAGCCAAGAACCGGGGTCTCACTATGGCTACACCTTC. This encodes CASSQEPGSHYGYTF.

The genes are TRBV6-5 and TRBJ2-7, with a possible D match to TRBD2 (6 bases). V gave up 2 bases and J gave up 4 bases, with 15 bases separating them. Germline V gives CDR1 MNHEY, CDR2 SVGAGI. The CDR3 consists of 15 residues. CDR3: CASSYPGTATYEQYF. Here the CDR3 DNA reads TGTGCCAGCAGTTACCCTGGGACTGCAACTTACGAGCAGTACTTC.

The genes are TRBV5-1 and TRBJ2-1; the match to TRBD2 covers 8 bases. CDR1 is SGHRS, CDR2 YFSETQ, per germline. V gave up 3 bases and J gave up 5 bases; unmatched junction bases: 4. CDR3 length: 14 amino acids. The CDR3 reads CASSSTSGDNEQFF. CDR3 DNA sequence: TGCGCCAGCAGCTCCACTAGCGGAGACAATGAGCAGTTCTTC.

The J gene is TRBJ2-3, the V gene TRBV11-2, with D perhaps TRBD1 (6 bases). CDR3 length equals 14 residues. The V end was cut by 4 bases, the J end by 2 bases, with 10 bases between. Germline V gene lookup returns CDR1 SGHAT and CDR2 FQNNGV. The CDR3 DNA follows: TGTGCCAGCAGCTCTGGACAGTACACAGATACGCAGTATTTT. Encoded protein: CASSSGQYTDTQYF.

The chain recombines TRBV23-1 with TRBJ1-2, with a tentative D call TRBD1 (6 bases). TRBV23-1 is an open reading frame, and its role is uncertain. This CDR3 has 15 amino acids. V gave up 2 bases and J gave up 4 bases, with 14 bases separating them. The DNA for the CDR3 is TGCGCCAGCAGTCAACGCCAGGGGTTGGGCTATGGCTACACCTTC. Translated: CASSQRQGLGYGYTF.

This chain joins TRBV4-2 and TRBJ1-1, with D possibly TRBD1 on 6 matching bases. Germline V lookup: CDR1 LGHNA, CDR2 YNFKEQ. V was trimmed by 3 bases and J by 0 bases, leaving 11 bases between them. The CDR3 is made up of 15 amino acids. CDR3 nucleotide sequence: TGTGCCAGCAGCCATAAAGACAGGCTGAACACTGAAGCTTTCTTT. Protein: CASSHKDRLNTEAFF.

This clone was counted a single time. Here the CDR3 reads CASSLSGALTDTQYF. As DNA, the CDR3 is TGTGCCAGCAGTTTATCAGGGGCCCTCACAGATACGCAGTATTTT. The rearrangement uses TRBV27 and TRBJ2-3, with D tentatively TRBD1 (5 bases). The CDR3 totals 15 residues. In germline, CDR1 is MNHEY, CDR2 SMNVEV (reference sequence). Trimming cost V 0 bases and J 2 bases, with 9 bases left between them.

This clone came up once. The genes are TRBV5-1 and TRBJ2-7; 10 positions match TRBD1. Losses at the gene ends were 4 bases for V and 2 bases for J; bases not matched to a gene: 15. The V gene's germline CDR1 is SGHRS and CDR2 YFSETQ. The CDR3 totals 18 residues. CDR3 in DNA: TGCGCCAGCAGCCGCAGACCTACCGGGACAGGGGACCCCTACGAGCAGTACTTC. Translated, it gives CASSRRPTGTGDPYEQYF.

The rearrangement uses TRBV6-6 and TRBJ2-7; 7 bases are shared with TRBD2. This CDR3 has 13 amino acids. CDR1 is MNHNY, CDR2 SVGAGI, per germline (reference sequence). V lost 7 bases, J lost 0 bases, and 3 bases stayed unmatched. CDR3 protein: CASTRDYSYEQYF. In DNA, the CDR3 is TGTGCCAGCACCCGGGACTACTCCTACGAGCAGTACTTC.

This clone was counted a few times. The chain has TRBV5-6 and TRBJ2-7; 10 bases map to TRBD1. The V gene end was trimmed by 3 bases and the J gene end by 6 bases; junction bases not matched to a gene: 6. The CDR3 covers 14 residues. Germline V gene sequence: CDR1 SGHDT, CDR2 YYEEEE. The DNA for the CDR3 is TGTGCCAGCAGCTGGGACAGGGGCGCGTCCGAGCAGTACTTC. Translated, it gives CASSWDRGASEQYF.